These T cell receptor beta chains were read from a single sample in a study of control samples from healthy donors and cancer patients. Generated by immunoSEQ multiplex PCR, the TCRdb table keeps only in-frame clones and is missing some. The table includes 130,000 or so clones, nearly 90% detected once. Sequenced material: blood. The receptors come from a man aged 45-65 years in good health. Both conserved end residues are part of each CDR3. D genes are given only for firm matches. Not all rows give a size; the values are once, few, many and, for expanded clones, a class.

j_call clone_size d_call v_call cdr3_aa cdr3_nt
TRBJ2-6 . . TRBV28 CATGPVSSGANVLTF TGTGCCACCGGTCCGGTAAGCTCTGGGGCCAACGTCCTGACTTTC
TRBJ2-7 . TRBD1 TRBV5-1 CASSYGTGGAYEQYF TGCGCCAGCAGCTATGGGACAGGGGGCGCGTACGAGCAGTACTTC
TRBJ2-7 . TRBD1 TRBV14 CASSSGQRAEQYF TGTGCCAGCAGCTCGGGACAGAGGGCCGAGCAGTACTTC
TRBJ2-5 once TRBD2 TRBV5-1 CASQVVTGTSGGPGYF TGCGCCAGCCAGGTCGTTACCGGGACTAGCGGGGGCCCTGGGTACTTC
TRBJ2-1 . TRBD2 TRBV6-5 CASSYSSAGGPNEQFF TGTGCCAGCAGTTACTCTTCAGCGGGGGGGCCCAATGAGCAGTTCTTC
TRBJ2-7 few . TRBV29-1 CSVELEGGREQYF TGCAGCGTTGAATTGGAAGGGGGGCGGGAGCAGTACTTC
TRBJ2-1 . TRBD1 TRBV30 CAWTAGTGVHNEQFF TGTGCCTGGACGGCCGGGACAGGGGTCCACAATGAGCAGTTCTTC
TRBJ2-5 . TRBD1 TRBV3-1/TRBV3-2 CASSQGTGLGETQYF TGTGCCAGCAGCCAAGGGACAGGGCTAGGCGAGACCCAGTACTTC
TRBJ2-1 . . TRBV19 CATETGSSYNEQFF TGTGCCACCGAAACAGGGAGCTCCTACAATGAGCAGTTCTTC
TRBJ1-4 . TRBD1 TRBV7-7 CASSARQGPTEKLFF TGTGCCAGCAGCGCCAGACAGGGACCGACGGAAAAACTGTTTTTT
TRBJ2-5 . . TRBV7-3 CASSLGGRSETQYF TGTGCCAGCAGCTTAGGGGGCAGGTCAGAGACCCAGTACTTC
TRBJ2-3 once TRBD2 TRBV2 CASSEGLTSGATDTQYF TGTGCCAGCAGTGAAGGCCTGACTAGCGGGGCCACAGATACGCAGTATTTT
TRBJ2-3 . . TRBV5-5 CASSHLDTDTQYF TGTGCCAGCAGCCACTTAGATACAGATACGCAGTATTTT
TRBJ1-5 . TRBD1 TRBV6-5 CASSYGVDRGEQPQHF TGTGCCAGCAGTTACGGTGTCGACAGGGGGGAGCAGCCCCAGCATTTT
TRBJ2-3 . TRBD2 TRBV5-5 CASSFSLAGGPGATDTQYF TGTGCCAGCAGCTTTTCCCTAGCGGGGGGGCCTGGTGCCACAGATACGCAGTATTTT
TRBJ2-1 . TRBD2 TRBV7-3 CASSLRGLADNEQFF TGTGCCAGCAGCTTAAGGGGACTAGCGGACAATGAGCAGTTCTTC
TRBJ1-2 . TRBD1 TRBV6-6 CASSVQGADGYTF TGTGCCAGCAGTGTACAGGGGGCTGACGGCTACACCTTC
TRBJ2-1 . . TRBV12-3/TRBV12-4 CASSLTFQWQFF TGTGCCAGCAGCCTGACGTTTCAATGGCAGTTCTTC
TRBJ2-3 . TRBD2 TRBV3-1/TRBV3-2 CASSHSTSGVRRTQYF TGTGCCAGCAGTCATTCGACTAGCGGGGTGCGACGGACGCAGTATTTT
TRBJ1-2 . . TRBV30 CAWSVRDLGNYGYTF TGTGCCTGGAGTGTTCGAGACCTGGGTAACTATGGCTACACCTTC
TRBJ2-2 . . TRBV12-3/TRBV12-4 CASRTGSTGELFF TGTGCCAGCAGGACGGGCAGTACCGGGGAGCTGTTTTTT
TRBJ2-2 . . TRBV9 CASSVGSGELFF TGTGCCAGCAGCGTAGGGTCGGGGGAGCTGTTTTTT
TRBJ1-3 . . TRBV9 CASSVGSGWGNTIYF TGTGCCAGCAGCGTAGGCTCCGGGTGGGGAAACACCATATATTTT
TRBJ2-6 . . TRBV5-1 CASSLTGRGGANVLTF TGCGCCAGCAGCTTGACAGGGCGAGGAGGGGCCAACGTCCTGACTTTC
TRBJ2-7 . TRBD1 TRBV24-1 CATSDSRTGGTTYEQYF TGTGCCACCAGTGATTCCAGGACAGGGGGCACCACCTACGAGCAGTACTTC
TRBJ2-1 . . TRBV9 CASSALQGSYNEQFF TGTGCCAGCAGCGCCCTCCAAGGCTCCTACAATGAGCAGTTCTTC
TRBJ2-1 few . TRBV3-1/TRBV3-2 CASSQRNEQFF TGTGCCAGCAGCCAGCGGAATGAGCAGTTCTTC
TRBJ1-4 . . TRBV7-9 CASSLILARGKSHEKLFF TGTGCCAGCAGCTTAATTTTGGCTAGGGGGAAGTCCCATGAAAAACTGTTTTTT
TRBJ1-3 . . TRBV2 CASPPSIYF TGTGCCAGCCCCCCGTCCATATATTTT
TRBJ2-2 once . TRBV10-3 CAISEGITGKVGTGELFF TGTGCCATCAGTGAGGGGATAACAGGGAAGGTGGGCACCGGGGAGCTGTTTTTT
TRBJ2-7 . TRBD1 TRBV27 CASRIRQGSYEQYF TGTGCCAGCAGGATAAGACAGGGCTCCTACGAGCAGTACTTC
TRBJ2-2 . . TRBV5-6 CASSLGYTGELFF TGTGCCAGCAGCTTGGGGTACACCGGGGAGCTGTTTTTT
TRBJ1-1 . . TRBV7-9 CASSLALTENTEAFF TGTGCCAGCAGCTTAGCGCTTACGGAGAACACTGAAGCTTTCTTT
TRBJ2-7 once TRBD1 TRBV7-8 CASSARDRVDEQYF TGTGCCAGCAGCGCCCGGGACAGGGTTGACGAGCAGTACTTC
TRBJ1-4 . . TRBV28 CASSPPQVFIGEKLFF TGTGCCAGCAGTCCCCCCCAAGTCTTCATCGGTGAAAAACTGTTTTTT
TRBJ2-6 . . TRBV10-1 CASSEGSGAGANVLTF TGCGCCAGCAGTGAGGGGTCGGGTGCCGGGGCCAACGTCCTGACTTTC
TRBJ1-4 . TRBD1 TRBV3-1/TRBV3-2 CASSRQGAVEKLFF TGTGCCAGCAGCCGACAGGGGGCTGTCGAAAAACTGTTTTTT
TRBJ2-7 few TRBD1 TRBV6-1 CASSEAGTGDAYEQYF TGTGCCAGCAGTGAAGCAGGGACAGGGGACGCCTACGAGCAGTACTTC
TRBJ2-1 few . TRBV28 CASTSGGGYLNEQFF TGTGCCAGCACCAGTGGAGGGGGCTACTTGAATGAGCAGTTCTTC
TRBJ1-2 . TRBD1 TRBV5-4 CASSQGARDYGYTF TGTGCCAGCAGTCAGGGGGCGCGGGACTATGGCTACACCTTC
TRBJ1-3 few . TRBV5-1 CASSDGSSGNTIYF TGCGCCAGCAGCGACGGGTCCTCTGGAAACACCATATATTTT
TRBJ1-1 . . TRBV6-2/TRBV6-3 CASSPILAEAFF TGTGCCAGCAGCCCCATTTTGGCTGAAGCTTTCTTT
TRBJ2-2 . . TRBV5-1 CASSWTGTGELFF TGCGCCAGCAGCTGGACCGGGACAGGGGAGCTGTTTTTT
TRBJ2-1 . . TRBV5-6 CASSLAGRGNEQFF TGTGCCAGCAGCTTGGCAGGGCGCGGCAATGAGCAGTTCTTC
TRBJ1-5 . TRBD1 TRBV2 CASRTGDWGNQPQHF TGTGCCAGCAGGACAGGGGATTGGGGCAATCAGCCCCAGCATTTT
TRBJ2-1 . . TRBV27 CASTRGGSYNEQFF TGTGCCAGCACCCGTGGTGGTTCCTACAATGAGCAGTTCTTC
TRBJ1-2 . . TRBV9 CASSVVSGQSPLLNGYTF TGTGCCAGCAGCGTAGTCTCTGGGCAGAGTCCTCTCTTGAATGGCTACACCTTC
TRBJ2-1 . TRBD2 TRBV27 CASEGGSGNSYNEQFF TGTGCCTCGGAAGGCGGTAGCGGGAACTCCTACAATGAGCAGTTCTTC
TRBJ2-7 once . TRBV2 CASSETTVNQYF TGTGCCAGCAGTGAGACGACAGTAAATCAATACTTC
TRBJ1-1 once . TRBV4-1 CASSPTHVQGMNTEAFF TGCGCCAGCAGCCCAACACATGTACAGGGAATGAACACTGAAGCTTTCTTT
TRBJ1-2 . . TRBV28 CASSFDSPYGYTF TGTGCCAGCAGTTTCGACAGCCCATATGGCTACACCTTC
TRBJ2-7 few . TRBV19 CASGVSYEQYF TGTGCCAGTGGGGTCTCCTACGAGCAGTACTTC
TRBJ1-2 . TRBD1 TRBV19 CASSSGGGLDYGYTF TGTGCCAGTAGTAGTGGAGGGGGCCTCGACTATGGCTACACCTTC
TRBJ1-2 . TRBD1 TRBV11-3 CASSLGTGDPGYTF TGTGCCAGCAGCTTAGGTACAGGGGACCCCGGCTACACCTTC
TRBJ2-7 . TRBD1 TRBV6-1 CASSEPDRASYEQYF TGTGCCAGCAGTGAACCGGACAGGGCCTCCTACGAGCAGTACTTC
TRBJ2-3 . TRBD1 TRBV7-9 CASSLVQGAGSDTQYF TGTGCCAGCAGCTTAGTACAGGGGGCAGGATCAGATACGCAGTATTTT
TRBJ2-1 . TRBD2 TRBV5-6 CASSFDGGFYNEQFF TGTGCCAGCAGCTTTGACGGGGGGTTCTACAATGAGCAGTTCTTC
TRBJ2-1 few . TRBV11-2 CASSPQGNRGNEQFF TGTGCCAGCAGCCCACAGGGTAATCGGGGGAATGAGCAGTTCTTC
TRBJ1-3 . . TRBV5-8 CASSFNARNTIYF TGCGCCAGCAGCTTTAACGCCCGAAACACCATATATTTT